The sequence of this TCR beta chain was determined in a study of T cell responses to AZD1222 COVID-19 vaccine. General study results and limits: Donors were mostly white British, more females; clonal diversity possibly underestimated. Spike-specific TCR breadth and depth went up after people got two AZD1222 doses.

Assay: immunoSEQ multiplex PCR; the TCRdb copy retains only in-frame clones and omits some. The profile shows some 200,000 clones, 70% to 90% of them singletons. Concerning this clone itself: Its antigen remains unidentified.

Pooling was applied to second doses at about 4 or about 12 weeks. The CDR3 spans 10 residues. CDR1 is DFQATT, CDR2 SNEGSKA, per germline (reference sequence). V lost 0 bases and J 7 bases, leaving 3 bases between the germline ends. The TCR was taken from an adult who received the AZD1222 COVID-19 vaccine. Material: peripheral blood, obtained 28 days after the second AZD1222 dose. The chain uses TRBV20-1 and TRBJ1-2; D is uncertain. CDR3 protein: CSARDVGYTF. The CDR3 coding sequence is TGCAGTGCTAGAGACGTTGGCTACACCTTC.